This entry lists 10 T cell receptor beta chains sequenced from one sample in a study of T cells in Graves' hyperthyroidism and ophthalmopathy. Amplification targeted TCR beta CDR3 regions from RNA transcripts. A first-round RT-PCR of the TCR CDR3 used the HTBI primer set. TCRdb processed the multiplex PCR reads anew with MiXCR; each CDR3 protein has one entry. The data hold 400,000 or so distinct CDR3 sequences, with approximately 14% observed a single time. The sample was blood. Receptor source: a woman aged 60-75 years with Graves' ophthalmopathy.

The gene calls are TRBV28 and TRBJ2-7, with a possible D match to TRBD1 (6 bases). Trimming removed 5 bases from V and 0 bases from J, with 11 bases in between. This CDR3 has 14 amino acids. Germline V gene sequence: CDR1 MDHEN, CDR2 SYDVKM. CDR3 sequence (DNA): TGTGCCAGCAGTGTCGGGACACGCTCCTACGAGCAGTACTTC. Its translation: CASSVGTRSYEQYF.

In its sample, this clonotype was seen many times. The chain employs TRBV12-3 or TRBV12-4 and TRBJ2-3, with 14 positions matching TRBD2. This CDR3 contains 19 residues. The V segment lost 5 bases and the J segment 2 bases; nucleotides outside the gene matches: 12. CDR3 region: CASSQGLAGDLRATDTQYF. CDR3 nucleotide sequence: TGTGCCAGCAGTCAGGGACTAGCGGGAGATTTAAGGGCCACAGATACGCAGTATTTT.

This clonotype was seen at least ten times. The chain uses TRBV6-2 or TRBV6-3 and TRBJ2-1; D is undetermined. Trimming took 7 bases from V and 1 from J, leaving 14 bases between them. The CDR3 consists of 15 residues. Per the germline V gene, CDR1 is MNHEY and CDR2 is SVGEGT. The DNA of the CDR3 is TGTGCCAGCACTGGCGGCCCACGGTCCTACAATGAGCAGTTCTTC. Translating it yields CASTGGPRSYNEQFF.

This clonotype was seen many times. The chain uses TRBV11-1 and TRBJ2-2, with unresolved D. The length of the CDR3 is 15 residues. The germline gives CDR1 SGHAT, CDR2 FQDESV (reference sequence). V was cut by 4 bases and J by 3 bases, with 12 bases left in between. This CDR3 is CASSSTGPYTGELFF. The CDR3 bases are TGTGCCAGCAGCTCTACCGGGCCTTACACCGGGGAGCTGTTTTTT.

The chain is built from TRBV24-1 and TRBJ1-2; perhaps TRBD1 as D (5 bases). Trimming pared 2 bases from V and 9 bases from J, leaving 12 bases between. CDR3 length: 13 residues. The germline V gene has CDR1 KGHDR and CDR2 SFDVKD. The DNA of the CDR3 is TGTGCCACCAGTGATTCTCCAGGGACGAGCTACACCTTC. Amino acid sequence: CATSDSPGTSYTF.

The rearrangement joins TRBV7-8 to TRBJ1-1; D unclear. V was trimmed by 2 bases and J by 4 bases, leaving 2 bases between them. The CDR3 extends over 11 amino acids. Germline CDR1 SGHVS, CDR2 FQNEAQ. The CDR3 protein is CASSLLTEAFF. As DNA, the CDR3 is TGTGCCAGCAGCTTACTCACTGAAGCTTTCTTT.

A note on this clonotype: A much larger clone lies a single base off, so this may be a read error. The chain uses TRBV12-5 and TRBJ2-3, with TRBD1 as a possible D gene (5 bases). The last part of the DNA fits TRBJ1-5 better; the J call may be wrong. Germline CDR1 and CDR2: LGHNT and FRNRAP. CDR3 length: 15 residues. The CDR3 here is CASGLAYRSTDTQHF. The DNA for the CDR3 is TGTGCTAGTGGTTTGGCGTACAGGAGCACAGATACGCAGCATTTT.

This clonotype came up a few times. The chain is built from TRBV19 and TRBJ1-1; perhaps TRBD1 as D (6 bases). The germline V gene encodes CDR1 LNHDA and CDR2 SQIVND (reference sequence). V shed 10 bases and J shed 1 base, with 13 bases lying between them. The CDR3 consists of 13 residues. The CDR3 reads CATGQRRNTEAFF. The CDR3 DNA follows: TGTGCCACCGGACAGAGACGGAACACTGAAGCTTTCTTT.

This clonotype has ten or more counts. This CDR3 reads CATNFRGRVPYEQYF. The CDR3 DNA reads as TGTGCCACCAATTTCAGGGGGCGCGTCCCCTACGAGCAGTACTTC. J is TRBJ2-7 and V is TRBV2, with 8 positions matching TRBD1. V gave up 10 bases and J gave up 2 bases; unmatched junction bases: 13. CDR1 and CDR2 (germline): SNHLY, FYNNEI. The CDR3 contains 15 residues.

This clonotype occurred many times. The chain carries TRBV12-3 or TRBV12-4 and TRBJ2-1; 7 bases line up with TRBD2. V dropped 3 bases and J dropped 5; count of bases not matched to a gene: 7. There are 15 residues in the CDR3. CDR3 nucleotide sequence: TGTGCCAGCAGTTTGCGCGGGAGAGTTAACAATGAGCAGTTCTTC. It encodes CASSLRGRVNNEQFF.